These 32 T cell receptor beta chains originate from one sample sequenced in a study of T cell responses to AZD1222 COVID-19 vaccine. Clones were read by immunoSEQ multiplex PCR, and TCRdb kept only the in-frame ones, dropping some. The sample lists approximately 99,000 clones, about nine tenths occurring once. Sequences were derived from peripheral blood, sampled 28 days after the second AZD1222 dose. Receptors were obtained from an adult who received the AZD1222 COVID-19 vaccine.

This clone was counted once. The chain joins TRBV9 to TRBJ2-1; no firm D call. The CDR3 length is 16 residues. CDR1 and CDR2 from the germline V gene are SGDLS and YYNGEE. Trimming removed 0 bases at V and 5 bases at J, with 15 bases between. The CDR3: CASSVAPRPTDNEQFF. The CDR3 DNA sequence: TGTGCCAGCAGCGTAGCCCCCAGGCCGACGGACAATGAGCAGTTCTTC.

The chain uses TRBV11-2 and TRBJ2-1; 13 positions agree with TRBD2. The CDR3 totals 19 residues. Germline V gene data show CDR1 as SGHAT and CDR2 as FQNNGV. With 5 bases clipped from V and 7 bases from J, the junction kept 17 bases outside the gene matches. The CDR3 is CASSPGTSGTRRNLNEQFF. In DNA form, the CDR3 reads TGTGCCAGCAGCCCGGGGACTAGCGGGACCCGTCGGAATTTAAATGAGCAGTTCTTC.

V and J are TRBV7-2 and TRBJ1-1; D call uncertain. With 0 bases removed from V and 5 bases from J, the gap between germline ends came to 10 bases. This CDR3 has 14 residues. Germline assignment: CDR1 SGHTA and CDR2 FQGNSA. As DNA, the CDR3 is TGTGCCAGCAGCTTAGCCCTCCTAGTAACTGAAGCTTTCTTT. Its protein is CASSLALLVTEAFF.

This clone has only one observation. The J gene is TRBJ1-1, the V gene TRBV5-1; D might be TRBD1 (5 bases). CDR1 SGHRS and CDR2 YFSETQ come from the germline V gene. The V end was cut by 4 bases, the J end by 1 base, with 17 bases between. The CDR3 consists of 16 residues. The CDR3 reads CASSPIGAGQNTEAFF. CDR3 in DNA: TGCGCCAGCAGCCCTATTGGGGCAGGCCAGAACACTGAAGCTTTCTTT.

The V and J genes are TRBV11-2 and TRBJ1-1; D remains unclear. CDR1 SGHAT and CDR2 FQNNGV come from the germline V gene. V was shortened by 5 bases and J by 5 bases, with 15 bases between the two germline ends. The CDR3 loop spans 14 amino acids. In nucleotides, the CDR3 is TGTGCCAGCAGCCATCCGTCACTAGGGACTGAAGCTTTCTTT. Amino acids: CASSHPSLGTEAFF.

J is TRBJ2-5 and V is TRBV28; maybe TRBD2 (7 bases). The CDR3 has 18 residues. V shed 6 bases and J shed 4 bases, with 27 bases lying between them. Germline-derived CDR1 and CDR2 are MDHEN and SYDVKM. The CDR3 DNA sequence: TGTGCCAGCAGGTTCTATGGGGGGCAGGCGGGAGTGAGAGAGACCCAGTACTTC. Protein sequence: CASRFYGGQAGVRETQYF.

V and J are TRBV29-1 and TRBJ2-3; the D gene is possibly TRBD2 (6 bases). The CDR3 extends over 14 amino acids. V lost 6 bases, J lost 0 bases, and 13 bases lay in between. Germline V lookup: CDR1 SQVTM, CDR2 ANQGSEA. The CDR3 DNA reads as TGCAGCGTGGGTGGGAGGACTAGCACAGATACGCAGTATTTT. It encodes CSVGGRTSTDTQYF.

The chain recombines TRBV7-2 with TRBJ2-5, with no clear D. The CDR3 has 14 amino acids. Trimming took off 6 bases at V and 1 base at J, with 12 bases between the two ends. Looked up from germline, CDR1 is SGHTA and CDR2 is FQGNSA. The CDR3 reads CASRKSWSQETQYF. The CDR3, as DNA: TGTGCCAGCAGAAAATCATGGTCCCAAGAGACCCAGTACTTC.

The CDR3 DNA follows: TGTGCCAGCAGCTTTAGAGGGAGTCCCCACAATGAGCAGTTCTTC. Its translation is CASSFRGSPHNEQFF. The V gene is TRBV5-8, the J gene TRBJ2-1, with D maybe TRBD2 (5 bases). CDR3 length: 15 amino acids. Germline CDR1 SGHTS, CDR2 YDEGEE. V lost 2 bases and J 5 bases, leaving 14 bases between the germline ends.

The chain links TRBV6-6 to TRBJ1-2, with unresolved D. V dropped 5 bases and J dropped 8 bases, with 12 bases sitting between them. Germline-derived CDR1 and CDR2 are MNHNY and SVGAGI (reference sequence). The CDR3 sequence is 12 residues long. The CDR3 region has the DNA TGTGCCAGCAGTCCCTCGGCGTGGGGCTACACCTTC. It codes for CASSPSAWGYTF.

This rearrangement joins TRBV28 to TRBJ1-6; 12 nucleotides line up with TRBD1. Looked up from germline, CDR1 is MDHEN and CDR2 is SYDVKM. The V gene end was trimmed by 3 bases and the J gene end by 2 bases; junction bases not matched to a gene: 2. This CDR3 has 17 residues. The CDR3 bases are TGTGCCAGCAGTTTGGGACAGGGGGCCACCTATAATTCACCCCTCCACTTT. It yields the protein CASSLGQGATYNSPLHF.

This clone appeared a single time. The rearrangement joins TRBV25-1 to TRBJ1-4, with D possibly being TRBD1 (6 bases). V was clipped by 6 bases and J by 7 bases, with 15 bases between them. This CDR3 has 14 amino acids. Germline loops: CDR1 MGHDK, CDR2 SYGVNS. The CDR3 spells CASRGDARGEKLFF. DNA of the CDR3: TGTGCCAGCAGGGGGGACGCCAGGGGTGAAAAACTGTTTTTT.

The CDR3 bases are TGCGCCAGCAGCTTGGATCGGACTAGCGGGAGGGAAGGCAATGAGCAGTTCTTC. This translates into CASSLDRTSGREGNEQFF. The chain has TRBV5-1 and TRBJ2-1; TRBD2 matches 15 bases. There are 18 residues in the CDR3. V lost 0 bases to trimming and J lost 6 bases; unmatched junction nucleotides: 7. From germline, CDR1 is SGHRS and CDR2 YFSETQ.

V and J are TRBV6-5 and TRBJ1-2; TRBD1 matches 9 bases. The V gene's germline CDR1 is MNHEY and CDR2 SVGAGI. The ends lost 6 bases at V and 3 bases at J; junction bases unmatched: 2. The CDR3 runs 13 residues. The CDR3 DNA is TGTGCCAGCAGAAGGACAGGGGACTATGGCTACACCTTC. This gives the protein CASRRTGDYGYTF.

This chain joins TRBV5-5 and TRBJ2-3; D is perhaps TRBD2 (5 bases). CDR3 length: 14 residues. Trimming removed 2 bases at V and 4 bases at J, with 11 bases between. Germline loops: CDR1 SGHKS, CDR2 YYEKEE (reference sequence). The CDR3 DNA is TGTGCCAGCAGCTTTCGGCTAGCTTCAGATACGCAGTATTTT. Amino acid sequence: CASSFRLASDTQYF.

The chain employs TRBV11-1 and TRBJ2-1; the match to TRBD1 covers 8 bases. J gave up 7 bases and V 6 bases, and 5 bases lay outside the gene matches. The CDR3 is 13 amino acids. Germline V CDR1 and CDR2: SGHAT, FQDESV (reference sequence). CDR3 in DNA: TGTGCCAGCAGTTTGTACAGGGGGAATGAGCAGTTCTTC. It codes for CASSLYRGNEQFF.

The gene calls are TRBV6-1 and TRBJ2-7, with D possibly being TRBD2 (5 bases). Germline V CDR1 and CDR2: MNHNS, SASEGT. CDR3 size: 14 residues. Trimming removed 3 bases at V and 2 bases at J, with 11 bases between. The CDR3 region is CASSELASTYEQYF. CDR3 coding DNA: TGTGCCAGCAGTGAGTTAGCGTCTACCTACGAGCAGTACTTC.

The chain has TRBV19 and TRBJ2-1; tentatively, D is TRBD1 (6 bases). This CDR3 region has 14 residues. V shed 5 bases and J shed 6 bases, with 14 bases lying between them. Germline V gives CDR1 LNHDA, CDR2 SQIVND (reference sequence). The CDR3 sequence: CASSRQDHANEQFF. The CDR3 region has the DNA TGTGCCAGTAGTCGACAGGATCACGCCAATGAGCAGTTCTTC.

The chain recombines TRBV29-1 with TRBJ2-1; 7 bases line up with TRBD2. CDR1 and CDR2 from the germline V gene are SQVTM and ANQGSEA. V was clipped by 8 bases and J by 9 bases; unmatched bases: 10. The length of the CDR3 is 12 residues. CDR3 DNA: TGCAGCCCGGCCACGGGAGGAAGTGAGCAGTTCTTC. It specifies CSPATGGSEQFF.

The J gene is TRBJ2-7, the V gene TRBV11-2; 8 nucleotides line up with TRBD2. Germline V lookup: CDR1 SGHAT, CDR2 FQNNGV. The CDR3 covers 14 residues. V lost 5 bases, J lost 3 bases, and 6 bases stayed unmatched. CDR3 DNA sequence: TGTGCCAGCAGCCCCGGGACTAGTCTCTACGAGCAGTACTTC. Protein: CASSPGTSLYEQYF.

The chain recombines TRBV19 with TRBJ1-2; D is uncertain. Looked up from germline, CDR1 is LNHDA and CDR2 is SQIVND (reference sequence). This CDR3 is built from 16 residues. Trimming shortened V by 1 base and J by 6 bases, and 18 bases separated the two germline ends. The DNA of the CDR3 is TGTGCCAGTAGTATAGCGGGAGGGAGACGCAAACATGGCTACACCTTC. Protein product: CASSIAGGRRKHGYTF.

The CDR3 sequence: CASSFGQKSSGANVLTF. The CDR3 DNA reads TGTGCCAGCAGTTTTGGCCAGAAAAGCTCTGGGGCCAACGTCCTGACTTTC. This sequence joins TRBV27 and TRBJ2-6; D call uncertain. The ends were cut back, 3 bases at V and 0 bases at J, with 12 bases in the middle. CDR3 length equals 17 residues. Germline V CDR1 and CDR2: MNHEY, SMNVEV (reference sequence).

This clone showed up just once. The chain has TRBV27 and TRBJ1-1, with 12 bases fitting TRBD1. Unmatched junction bases numbered 4, after V lost 1 base and J lost 1 base. The germline CDR1 and CDR2 sequences are MNHEY and SMNVEV (reference sequence). The CDR3 covers 17 residues. CDR3 in DNA: TGTGCCAGCAGTTTATGGGGGACAGGGGGCAAGAACACTGAAGCTTTCTTT. Protein: CASSLWGTGGKNTEAFF.

The rearrangement uses TRBV4-2 and TRBJ2-1; D is undetermined. This CDR3 spans 13 amino acids. The germline V gene encodes CDR1 LGHNA and CDR2 YNFKEQ. V lost 0 bases and J 9 bases, leaving 9 bases between the germline ends. CDR3 sequence reads: CASSQETKGEQFF. Written as DNA, the CDR3 is TGTGCCAGCAGCCAAGAAACGAAAGGTGAGCAGTTCTTC.

The gene calls are TRBV3-1 (or the pseudogene TRBV3-2) and TRBJ1-4; possible D gene TRBD1, 6 bases. Germline V lookup: CDR1 LGHDT, CDR2 YNNKEL (reference sequence). V was trimmed by 1 base and J by 5 bases, leaving 8 bases between them. The CDR3 contains 14 residues. The CDR3 DNA sequence: TGTGCCAGCAGCCAAGGGCAGGGGAATGAAAAACTGTTTTTT. It translates to CASSQGQGNEKLFF.

V gene TRBV9 combines with J gene TRBJ2-7; TRBD1 matches at 7 bases. V dropped 0 bases and J dropped 3; count of bases not matched to a gene: 3. The germline gives CDR1 SGDLS, CDR2 YYNGEE. The CDR3 covers 14 residues. The CDR3 nucleotides read TGTGCCAGCAGCGTAGGGGACAGCCTCTACGAGCAGTACTTC. Its translation: CASSVGDSLYEQYF.

This clone has just one count. This chain joins TRBV9 and TRBJ2-1; TRBD2 agrees at 7 bases. The CDR3 is 15 residues long. Germline trimming cut 0 bases from V and 6 bases from J; bases unmatched to any gene: 6. The germline V gene has CDR1 SGDLS and CDR2 YYNGEE. CDR3 region: CASSVAGGSGNEQFF. The CDR3 nucleotides read TGTGCCAGCAGCGTAGCGGGAGGCAGTGGCAATGAGCAGTTCTTC.

The J gene is TRBJ2-2, the V gene TRBV5-4; unclear D gene. V was clipped by 3 bases and J by 0 bases, with 0 bases between them. In germline, CDR1 is SGHNT, CDR2 YYREEE (reference sequence). The CDR3 sequence is 12 residues long. This CDR3 reads CASSSNTGELFF. The CDR3 bases are TGTGCCAGCAGCTCGAACACCGGGGAGCTGTTTTTT.

This rearrangement joins TRBV9 to TRBJ2-7, with TRBD1 identical over 8 bases. J was trimmed by 6 bases and V by 3 bases; bases with no gene match: 11. Per the germline V gene, CDR1 is SGDLS and CDR2 is YYNGEE. CDR3 length: 15 amino acids. The CDR3 DNA reads as TGTGCCAGCAGCGCACAGGGGGTCGGAGGGGGCGAGCAGTACTTC. Translation gives CASSAQGVGGGEQYF. The full variable domain, completed using reference TRBV9 and TRBJ2-7, is DSGVTQTPKHLITATGQRVTLRCSPRSGDLSVYWYQQSLDQGLQFLIQYYNGEERAKGNILERFSAQQFPDLHSELNLSSLELGDSALYFCASSAQGVGGGEQYFGPGTRLTVT.

The chain uses TRBV19 and TRBJ2-2, with 10 bases matching TRBD2. The CDR3 extends over 14 amino acids. J gave up 6 bases and V 7 bases, and 5 bases lay outside the gene matches. Germline-derived CDR1 and CDR2 are LNHDA and SQIVND (reference sequence). DNA for the CDR3: TGTGCCAGTACGCGAAGCGGGAGGGCCGGGGAGCTGTTTTTT. Translating it yields CASTRSGRAGELFF.

The gene calls are TRBV19 and TRBJ1-2; perhaps TRBD1 as D (6 bases). The CDR3 loop spans 15 amino acids. Trimming stripped 7 bases from V and 8 bases from J, with 23 bases between. Germline V CDR1 and CDR2: LNHDA, SQIVND (reference sequence). The CDR3 DNA follows: TGTGCCAGTATGAGGCTGGGTTTAGGACAGAACGGCTACACCTTC. As protein: CASMRLGLGQNGYTF.

This chain uses TRBV9 with TRBJ2-7, with D tentatively TRBD1 (6 bases). Trimming removed 4 bases at V and 1 base at J, with 12 bases between. CDR3 length: 14 amino acids. CDR1 is SGDLS, CDR2 YYNGEE, per germline. CDR3 nucleotides: TGTGCCAGCAGCTCAACAGGGAGTTCCTACGAGCAGTACTTC. Its translation is CASSSTGSSYEQYF.